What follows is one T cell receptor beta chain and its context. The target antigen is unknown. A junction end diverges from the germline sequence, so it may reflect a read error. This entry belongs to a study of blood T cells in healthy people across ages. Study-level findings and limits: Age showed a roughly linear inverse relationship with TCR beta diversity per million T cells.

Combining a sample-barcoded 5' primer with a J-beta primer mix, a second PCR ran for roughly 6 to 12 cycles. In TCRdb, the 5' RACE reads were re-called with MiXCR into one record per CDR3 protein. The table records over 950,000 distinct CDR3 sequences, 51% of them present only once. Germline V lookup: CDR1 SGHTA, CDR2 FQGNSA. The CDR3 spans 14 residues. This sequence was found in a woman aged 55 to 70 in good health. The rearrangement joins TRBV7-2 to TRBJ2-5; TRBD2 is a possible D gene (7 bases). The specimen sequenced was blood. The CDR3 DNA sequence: TGTGCTAGCAGCTACGGGGGGCGATTGGAGACCCAGTACTTC. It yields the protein CASSYGGRLETQYF.